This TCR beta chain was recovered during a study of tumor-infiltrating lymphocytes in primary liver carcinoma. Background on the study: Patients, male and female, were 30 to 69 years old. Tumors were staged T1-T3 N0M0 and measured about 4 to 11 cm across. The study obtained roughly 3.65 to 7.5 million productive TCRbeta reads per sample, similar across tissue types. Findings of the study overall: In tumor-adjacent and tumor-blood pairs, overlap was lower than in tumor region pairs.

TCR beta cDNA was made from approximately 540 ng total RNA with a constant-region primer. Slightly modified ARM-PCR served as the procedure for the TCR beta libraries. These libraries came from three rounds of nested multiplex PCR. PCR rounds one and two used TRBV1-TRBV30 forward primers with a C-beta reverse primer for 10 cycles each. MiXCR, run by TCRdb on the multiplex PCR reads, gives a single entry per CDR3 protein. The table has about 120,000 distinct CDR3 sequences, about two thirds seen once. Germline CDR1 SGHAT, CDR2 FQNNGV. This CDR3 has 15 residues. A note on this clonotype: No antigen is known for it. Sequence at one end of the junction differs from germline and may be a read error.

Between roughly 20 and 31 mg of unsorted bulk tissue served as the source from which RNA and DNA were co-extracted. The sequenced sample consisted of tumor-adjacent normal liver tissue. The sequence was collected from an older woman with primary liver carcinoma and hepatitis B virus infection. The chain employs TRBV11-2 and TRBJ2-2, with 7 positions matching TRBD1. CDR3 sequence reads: CASSPDRANTGEPFF. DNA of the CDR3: TGTGCCAGCAGTCCTGACAGGGCTAACACCGGGGAGCCGTTTTTT.